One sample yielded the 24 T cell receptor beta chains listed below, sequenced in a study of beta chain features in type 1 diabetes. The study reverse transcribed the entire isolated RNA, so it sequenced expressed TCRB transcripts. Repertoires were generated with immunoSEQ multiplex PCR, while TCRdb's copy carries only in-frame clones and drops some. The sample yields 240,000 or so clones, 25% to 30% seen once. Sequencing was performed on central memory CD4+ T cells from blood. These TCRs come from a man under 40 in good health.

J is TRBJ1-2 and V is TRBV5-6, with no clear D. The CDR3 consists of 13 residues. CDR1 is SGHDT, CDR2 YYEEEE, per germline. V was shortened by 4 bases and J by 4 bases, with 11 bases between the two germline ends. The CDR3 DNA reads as TGTGCCAGCAGCCCGGTCACGGGCTATGGCTACACCTTC. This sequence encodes CASSPVTGYGYTF.

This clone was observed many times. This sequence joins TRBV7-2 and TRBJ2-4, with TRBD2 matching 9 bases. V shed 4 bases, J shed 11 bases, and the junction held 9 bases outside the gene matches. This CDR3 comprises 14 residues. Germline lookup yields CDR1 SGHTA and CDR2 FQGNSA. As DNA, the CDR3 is TGTGCCAGCAGCTCCCCCGAGCGGGGGGCCCTTCAGTACTTC. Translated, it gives CASSSPERGALQYF.

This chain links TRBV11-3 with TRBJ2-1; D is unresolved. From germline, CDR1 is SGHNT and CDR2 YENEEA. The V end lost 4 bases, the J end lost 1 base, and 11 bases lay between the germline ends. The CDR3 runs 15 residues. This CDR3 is CASSSEPLSYNEQFF. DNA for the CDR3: TGTGCCAGCAGCTCCGAGCCATTGTCCTACAATGAGCAGTTCTTC.

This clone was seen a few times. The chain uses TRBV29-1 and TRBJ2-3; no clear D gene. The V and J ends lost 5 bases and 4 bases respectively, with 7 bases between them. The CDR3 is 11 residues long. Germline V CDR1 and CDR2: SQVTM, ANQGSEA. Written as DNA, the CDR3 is TGCAGCGTTTTTCATCCAGATACGCAGTATTTT. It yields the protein CSVFHPDTQYF.

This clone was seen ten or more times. CDR3 coding DNA: TGTGCCAGCAGCTTAGAGGGGGCAGGTCAGCCCCAGCATTTT. Residues: CASSLEGAGQPQHF. V usage is TRBV7-9 and J usage is TRBJ1-5; 7 bases are a match to TRBD1. There are 14 residues in the CDR3. The trim removed 1 base at V and 6 bases at J, leaving 3 bases unmatched. Germline V gives CDR1 SEHNR, CDR2 FQNEAQ (reference sequence).

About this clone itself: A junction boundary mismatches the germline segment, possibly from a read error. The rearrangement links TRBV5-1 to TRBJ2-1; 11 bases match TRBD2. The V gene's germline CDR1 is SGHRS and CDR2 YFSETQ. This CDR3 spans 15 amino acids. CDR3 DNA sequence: TGCGCCAGCAGGTTGGGACTAGCGGAGTACAATGAGCAGTTCTTC. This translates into CASRLGLAEYNEQFF.

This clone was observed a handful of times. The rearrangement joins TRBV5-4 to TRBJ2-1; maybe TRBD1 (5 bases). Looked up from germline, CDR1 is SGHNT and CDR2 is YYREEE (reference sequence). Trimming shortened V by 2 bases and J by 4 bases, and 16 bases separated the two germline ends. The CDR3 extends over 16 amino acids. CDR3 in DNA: TGTGCCAGCAGCTTAATGTTGGGTAGACAGTACAATGAGCAGTTCTTC. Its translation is CASSLMLGRQYNEQFF.

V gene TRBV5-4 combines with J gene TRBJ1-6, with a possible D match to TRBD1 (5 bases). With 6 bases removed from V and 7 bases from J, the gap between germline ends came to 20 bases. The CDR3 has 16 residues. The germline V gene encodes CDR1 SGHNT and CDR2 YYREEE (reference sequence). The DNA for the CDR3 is TGTGCCAGCACAACGCGAGAGGGGCTTAGAAATTCACCCCTCCACTTT. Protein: CASTTREGLRNSPLHF.

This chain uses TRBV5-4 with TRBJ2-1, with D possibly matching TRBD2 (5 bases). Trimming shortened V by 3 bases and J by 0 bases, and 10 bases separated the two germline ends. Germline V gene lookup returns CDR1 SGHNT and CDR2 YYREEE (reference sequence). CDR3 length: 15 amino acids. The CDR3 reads CASSSSQSSYNEQFF. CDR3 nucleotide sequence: TGTGCCAGCAGCTCTAGCCAGAGCTCCTACAATGAGCAGTTCTTC.

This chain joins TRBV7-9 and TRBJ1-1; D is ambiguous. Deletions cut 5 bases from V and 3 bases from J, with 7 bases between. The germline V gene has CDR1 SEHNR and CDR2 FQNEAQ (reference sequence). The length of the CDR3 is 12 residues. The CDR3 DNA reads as TGTGCCAGCAGCCCCCGGGACACTGAAGCTTTCTTT. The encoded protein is CASSPRDTEAFF.

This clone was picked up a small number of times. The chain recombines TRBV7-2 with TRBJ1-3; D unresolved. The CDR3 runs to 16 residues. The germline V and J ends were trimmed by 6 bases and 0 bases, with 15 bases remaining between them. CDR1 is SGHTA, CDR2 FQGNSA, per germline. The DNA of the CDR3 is TGTGCCAGCAGGACCGGGCCTGACGCCTCTGGAAACACCATATATTTT. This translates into CASRTGPDASGNTIYF.

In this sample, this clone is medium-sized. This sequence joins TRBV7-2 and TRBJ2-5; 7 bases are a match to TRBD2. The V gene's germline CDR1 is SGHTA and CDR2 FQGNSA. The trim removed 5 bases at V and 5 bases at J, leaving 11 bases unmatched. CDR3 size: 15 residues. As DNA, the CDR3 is TGTGCCAGCAGCCCGGAGAGCGGGGTGAGGGAGACCCAGTACTTC. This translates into CASSPESGVRETQYF. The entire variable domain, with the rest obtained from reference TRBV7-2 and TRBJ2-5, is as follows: GAGVSQSPSNKVTEKGKDVELRCDPISGHTALYWYRQSLGQGLEFLIYFQGNSAPDKSGLPSDRFSAERTGGSVSTLTIQRTQQEDSAVYLCASSPESGVRETQYFGPGTRLLVL.

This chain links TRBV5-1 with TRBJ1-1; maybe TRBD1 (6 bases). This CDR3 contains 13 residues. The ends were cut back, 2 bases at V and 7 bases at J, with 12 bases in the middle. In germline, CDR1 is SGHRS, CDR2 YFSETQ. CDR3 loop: CASSLNRESEAFF. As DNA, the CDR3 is TGCGCCAGCAGCTTAAACAGGGAGAGTGAAGCTTTCTTT. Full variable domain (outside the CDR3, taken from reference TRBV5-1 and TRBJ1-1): KAGVTQTPRYLIKTRGQQVTLSCSPISGHRSVSWYQQTPGQGLQFLFEYFSETQRNKGNFPGRFSGRQFSNSRSEMNVSTLELGDSALYLCASSLNRESEAFFGQGTRLTVV.

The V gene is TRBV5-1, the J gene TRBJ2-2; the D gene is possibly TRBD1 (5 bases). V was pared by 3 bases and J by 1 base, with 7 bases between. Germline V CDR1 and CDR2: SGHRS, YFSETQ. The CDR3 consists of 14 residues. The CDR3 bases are TGCGCCAGCAGCTCCGGACAGAACACCGGGGAGCTGTTTTTT. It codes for CASSSGQNTGELFF.

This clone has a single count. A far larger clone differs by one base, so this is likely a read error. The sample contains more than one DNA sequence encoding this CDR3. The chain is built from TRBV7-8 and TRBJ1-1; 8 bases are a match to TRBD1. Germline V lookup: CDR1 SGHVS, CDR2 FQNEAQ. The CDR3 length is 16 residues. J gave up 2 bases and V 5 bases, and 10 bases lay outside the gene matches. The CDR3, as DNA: TGTGCCAGCAGCGCCCGTGACAGGGGTTCAAACACTGAAGCTTTCTTT. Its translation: CASSARDRGSNTEAFF.

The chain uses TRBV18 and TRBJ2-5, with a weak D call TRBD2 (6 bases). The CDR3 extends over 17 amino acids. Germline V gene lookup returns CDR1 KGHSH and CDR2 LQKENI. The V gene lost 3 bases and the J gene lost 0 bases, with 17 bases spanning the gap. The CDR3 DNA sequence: TGTGCCAGCTCACCCCCCAGAGGAGGAGGGGACCAAGAGACCCAGTACTTC. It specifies CASSPPRGGGDQETQYF.

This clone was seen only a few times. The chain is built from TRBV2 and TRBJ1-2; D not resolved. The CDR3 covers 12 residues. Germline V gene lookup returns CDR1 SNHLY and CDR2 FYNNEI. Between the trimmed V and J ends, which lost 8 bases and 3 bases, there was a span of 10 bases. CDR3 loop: CASQDGYYGYTF. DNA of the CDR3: TGTGCCAGCCAGGACGGATACTATGGCTACACCTTC. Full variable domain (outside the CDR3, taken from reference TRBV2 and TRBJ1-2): EPEVTQTPSHQVTQMGQEVILRCVPISNHLYFYWYRQILGQKVEFLVSFYNNEISEKSEIFDDQFSVERPDGSNFTLKIRSTKLEDSAMYFCASQDGYYGYTFGSGTRLTVV.

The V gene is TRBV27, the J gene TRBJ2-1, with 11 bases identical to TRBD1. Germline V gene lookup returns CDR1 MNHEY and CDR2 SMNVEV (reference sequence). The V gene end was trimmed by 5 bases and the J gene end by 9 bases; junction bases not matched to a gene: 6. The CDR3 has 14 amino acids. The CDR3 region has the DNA TGTGCCAGCAGTCCGGACAGGGGGCGCGGTGAGCAGTTCTTC. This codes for CASSPDRGRGEQFF.

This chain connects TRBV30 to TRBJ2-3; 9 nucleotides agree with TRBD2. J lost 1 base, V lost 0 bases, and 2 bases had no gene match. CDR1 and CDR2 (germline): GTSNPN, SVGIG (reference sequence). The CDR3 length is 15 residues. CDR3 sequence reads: CAWSVQRGGTDTQYF. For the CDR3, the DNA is TGTGCCTGGAGTGTTCAGCGGGGGGGCACAGATACGCAGTATTTT.

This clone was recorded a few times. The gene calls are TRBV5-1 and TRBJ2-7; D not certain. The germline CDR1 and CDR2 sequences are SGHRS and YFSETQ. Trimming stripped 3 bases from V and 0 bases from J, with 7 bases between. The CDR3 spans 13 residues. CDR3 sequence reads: CASSSGLSYEQYF. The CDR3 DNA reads TGCGCCAGCAGCTCCGGCCTCTCCTACGAGCAGTACTTC.

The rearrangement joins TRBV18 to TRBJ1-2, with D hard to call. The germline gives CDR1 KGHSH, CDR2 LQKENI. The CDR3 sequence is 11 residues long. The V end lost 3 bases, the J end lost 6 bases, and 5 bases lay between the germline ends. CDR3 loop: CASSPGNGYTF. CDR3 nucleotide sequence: TGTGCCAGCTCACCGGGAAATGGCTACACCTTC.

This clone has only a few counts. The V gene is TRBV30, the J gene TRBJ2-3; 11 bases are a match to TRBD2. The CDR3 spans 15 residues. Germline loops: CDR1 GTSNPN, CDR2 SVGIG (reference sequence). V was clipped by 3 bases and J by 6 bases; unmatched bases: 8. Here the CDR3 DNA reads TGTGCCTGGAGATATAGCGGGGGGGCCTTGGATACGCAGTATTTT. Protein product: CAWRYSGGALDTQYF. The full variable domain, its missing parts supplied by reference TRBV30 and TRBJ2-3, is SQTIHQWPATLVQPVGSPLSLECTVEGTSNPNLYWYRQAAGRGLQLLFYSVGIGQISSEVPQNLSASRPQDRQFILSSKKLLLSDSGFYLCAWRYSGGALDTQYFGPGTRLTVL.

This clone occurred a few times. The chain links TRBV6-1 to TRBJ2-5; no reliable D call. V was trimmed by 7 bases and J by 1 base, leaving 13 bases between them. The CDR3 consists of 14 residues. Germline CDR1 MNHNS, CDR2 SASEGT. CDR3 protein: CASTRTASQETQYF. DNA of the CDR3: TGTGCCAGCACCCGGACGGCCTCCCAAGAGACCCAGTACTTC.

This CDR3 reads CASSRLGTAANYGYTF. CDR3 DNA: TGTGCCAGCAGCCGACTCGGGACAGCAGCTAACTATGGCTACACCTTC. The chain uses TRBV7-2 and TRBJ1-2; TRBD1 matches 7 bases. Unmatched junction bases numbered 9, after V lost 5 bases and J lost 0 bases. Looked up from germline, CDR1 is SGHTA and CDR2 is FQGNSA. CDR3 size: 16 residues.